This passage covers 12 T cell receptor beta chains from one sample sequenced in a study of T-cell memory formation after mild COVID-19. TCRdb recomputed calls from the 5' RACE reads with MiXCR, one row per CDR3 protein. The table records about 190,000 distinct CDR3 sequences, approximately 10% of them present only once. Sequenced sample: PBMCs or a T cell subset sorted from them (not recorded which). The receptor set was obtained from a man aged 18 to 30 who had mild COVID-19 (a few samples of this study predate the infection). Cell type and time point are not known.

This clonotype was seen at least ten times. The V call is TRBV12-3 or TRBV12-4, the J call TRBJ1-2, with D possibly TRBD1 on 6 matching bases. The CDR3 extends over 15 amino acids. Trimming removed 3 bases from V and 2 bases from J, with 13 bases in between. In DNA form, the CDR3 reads TGTGCCAGCAGTTTCCGGGGGCATCCCAACTATGGCTACACCTTC. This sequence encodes CASSFRGHPNYGYTF.

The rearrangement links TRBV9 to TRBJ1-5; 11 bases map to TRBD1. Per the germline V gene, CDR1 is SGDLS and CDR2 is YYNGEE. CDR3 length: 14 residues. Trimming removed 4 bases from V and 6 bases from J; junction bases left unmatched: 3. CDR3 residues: CASSMDRGLQPQHF. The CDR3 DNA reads TGTGCCAGCAGCATGGACAGGGGGCTTCAGCCCCAGCATTTT.

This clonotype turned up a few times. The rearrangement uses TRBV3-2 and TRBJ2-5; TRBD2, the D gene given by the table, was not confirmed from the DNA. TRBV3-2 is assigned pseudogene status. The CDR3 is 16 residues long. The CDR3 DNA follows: TGTGCCAGCAGCCAAGAAAGGCTAGCGGGGGATGAGACCCAGTACTTC. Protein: CASSQERLAGDETQYF.

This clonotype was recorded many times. The DNA for the CDR3 is TGTGCCAGCAGCTCCCGGGACAGCCCTTTTAACTATGGCTACACCTTC. Translating gives CASSSRDSPFNYGYTF. This rearrangement joins TRBV7-3 to TRBJ1-2; TRBD1 aligns across 7 bases. The V and J ends lost 4 bases and 1 base, in that order; junction bases with no gene match: 9. Germline V gene data show CDR1 as SGHTA and CDR2 as FQGTGA. CDR3 size: 16 residues.

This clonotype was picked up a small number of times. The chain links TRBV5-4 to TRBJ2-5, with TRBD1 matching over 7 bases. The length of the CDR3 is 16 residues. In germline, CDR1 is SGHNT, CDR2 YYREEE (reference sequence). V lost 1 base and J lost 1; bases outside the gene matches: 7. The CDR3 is CASSLPASGGQETQYF. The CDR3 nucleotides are TGTGCCAGCAGCTTGCCCGCTTCAGGGGGCCAAGAGACCCAGTACTTC. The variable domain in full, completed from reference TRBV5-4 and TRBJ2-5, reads ETGVTQSPTHLIKTRGQQVTLRCSSQSGHNTVSWYQQALGQGPQFIFQYYREEENGRGNFPPRFSGLQFPNYSSELNVNALELDDSALYLCASSLPASGGQETQYFGPGTRLLVL.

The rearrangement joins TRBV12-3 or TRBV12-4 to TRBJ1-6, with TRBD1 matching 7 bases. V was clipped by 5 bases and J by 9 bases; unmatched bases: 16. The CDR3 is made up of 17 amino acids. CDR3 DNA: TGTGCCAGCAGTAAACCACGACAGGGCCTCAGGGGTTCACCCCTCCACTTT. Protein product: CASSKPRQGLRGSPLHF.

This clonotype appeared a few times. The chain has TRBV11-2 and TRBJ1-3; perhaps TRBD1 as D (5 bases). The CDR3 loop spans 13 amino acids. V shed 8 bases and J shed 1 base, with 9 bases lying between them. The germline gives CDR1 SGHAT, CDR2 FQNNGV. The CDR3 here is CASWGLSGNTIYF. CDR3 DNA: TGTGCCAGCTGGGGCCTGTCTGGAAACACCATATATTTT.

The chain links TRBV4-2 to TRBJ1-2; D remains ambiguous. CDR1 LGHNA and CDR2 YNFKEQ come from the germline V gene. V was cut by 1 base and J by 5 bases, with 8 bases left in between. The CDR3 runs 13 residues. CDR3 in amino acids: CASSQVGRYGYTF. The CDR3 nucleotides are TGTGCCAGCAGCCAAGTGGGTCGATATGGCTACACCTTC.

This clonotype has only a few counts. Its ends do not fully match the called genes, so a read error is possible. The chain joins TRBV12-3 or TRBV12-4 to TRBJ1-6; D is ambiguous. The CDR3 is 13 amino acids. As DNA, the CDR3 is TGTGCCAGCAGTTTTGGTGGGCGATCTTATCTGGTATTT. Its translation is CASSFGGRSYLVF.

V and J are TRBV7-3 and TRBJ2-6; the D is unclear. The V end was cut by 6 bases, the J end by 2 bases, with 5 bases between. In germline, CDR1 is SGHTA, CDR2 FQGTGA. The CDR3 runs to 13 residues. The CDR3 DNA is TGTGCCAGCAGATTCGCTGGGGCCAACGTCCTGACTTTC. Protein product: CASRFAGANVLTF.

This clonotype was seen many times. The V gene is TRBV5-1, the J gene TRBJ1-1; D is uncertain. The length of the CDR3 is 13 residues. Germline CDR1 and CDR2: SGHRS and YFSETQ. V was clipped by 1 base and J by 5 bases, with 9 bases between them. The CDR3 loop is CASSLSPETEAFF. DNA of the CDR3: TGCGCCAGCAGCTTGTCACCGGAGACTGAAGCTTTCTTT.

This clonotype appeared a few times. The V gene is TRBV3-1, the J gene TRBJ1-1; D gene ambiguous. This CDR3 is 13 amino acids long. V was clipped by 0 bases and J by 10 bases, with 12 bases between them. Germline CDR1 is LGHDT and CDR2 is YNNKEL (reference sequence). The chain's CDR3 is CASSQEAGRGAFF. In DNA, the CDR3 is TGTGCCAGCAGCCAAGAGGCCGGACGAGGAGCTTTCTTT.